The 9 T cell receptor beta chains given below trace back to one sample, sequenced in a study of blood T cell repertoires in COVID-19. Measured with immunoSEQ multiplex PCR; TCRdb has only the in-frame clones, and not every one. The top ten hold approximately 3.3% of the sample, which has 100,000 to 150,000 clones, more than 75% seen once. Material for sequencing was peripheral blood. These receptors originate from a woman in her sixties with acute or convalescent COVID-19.

This chain connects TRBV6-5 to TRBJ1-2; D is undetermined. The V end was cut by 6 bases, the J end by 9 bases, with 17 bases between. Germline-derived CDR1 and CDR2 are MNHEY and SVGAGI. This CDR3 contains 13 residues. The CDR3 nucleotides read TGTGCCAGCAGCTCGAGGATCGCGGGGAGCTACACCTTC. This codes for CASSSRIAGSYTF.

This clone appeared a single time. The CDR3 here is CASSERDSLVSQGLTIYF. CDR3 sequence (DNA): TGCGCCAGCAGTGAGCGGGACAGCCTAGTTTCCCAGGGTCTCACCATATATTTT. The chain couples TRBV10-1 to TRBJ1-3, with 7 bases matching TRBD1. CDR3 length equals 18 residues. Per the germline V gene, CDR1 is WNHNN and CDR2 is SYGVQD (reference sequence). Trimming took 2 bases from V and 9 from J; bases not matched to a gene: 19.

The rearrangement uses TRBV28 and TRBJ2-7; no firm D call. V lost 6 bases and J lost 2, with 11 bases in between. The germline CDR1 and CDR2 sequences are MDHEN and SYDVKM. The CDR3 is 13 residues long. CDR3 amino acids: CASSRSPAYEQYF. Here the CDR3 DNA reads TGTGCCAGCAGCCGTTCACCGGCCTACGAGCAGTACTTC.

The rearrangement uses TRBV2 and TRBJ2-3, with D perhaps matching TRBD2 (5 bases). The CDR3 has 15 residues. Per the germline V gene, CDR1 is SNHLY and CDR2 is FYNNEI. V lost 4 bases and J 3 bases, leaving 14 bases between the germline ends. The CDR3 DNA reads as TGTGCCAGCAGTGTTGCGGGTGTTTGGACAGATACGCAGTATTTT. Translated, it gives CASSVAGVWTDTQYF.

The chain joins TRBV19 to TRBJ1-1; the match to TRBD1 covers 9 bases. The CDR3 runs to 16 residues. Germline CDR1 reads LNHDA; CDR2 reads SQIVND (reference sequence). The junction had 6 bases not matched to a gene; V was cut back by 3 bases and J by 1 base. The CDR3 DNA sequence: TGTGCCAGTAGTATGGGGGACAGGGTACCGAACACTGAAGCTTTCTTT. This sequence encodes CASSMGDRVPNTEAFF.

This chain uses TRBV9 with TRBJ2-5; D may be TRBD2 (5 bases). The V end lost 0 bases, the J end lost 0 bases, and 9 bases lay between the germline ends. Germline V gene sequence: CDR1 SGDLS, CDR2 YYNGEE. The CDR3 length is 15 residues. CDR3 bases: TGTGCCAGCAGCGTAGCGCCGGGAAACCAAGAGACCCAGTACTTC. The encoded protein is CASSVAPGNQETQYF.

This clone showed up just a few times. This chain connects TRBV7-2 to TRBJ1-1; 7 bases fit TRBD1. V gave up 2 bases and J gave up 0 bases; unmatched junction bases: 6. This CDR3 contains 16 residues. Germline CDR1 and CDR2: SGHTA and FQGNSA. In nucleotides, the CDR3 is TGTGCCAGCAGCTTAACAACAGGGGCCGTGAACACTGAAGCTTTCTTT. This codes for CASSLTTGAVNTEAFF.

The chain uses TRBV6-5 and TRBJ2-7; D is possibly TRBD1 (6 bases). This CDR3 is 15 amino acids long. V lost 6 bases and J lost 3, with 18 bases in between. Germline CDR1 MNHEY, CDR2 SVGAGI. The CDR3 region is CASRDSGQYYYEQYV. The CDR3 DNA is TGTGCCAGCAGGGACAGCGGACAATACTACTACGAGCAGTACGTC.

This chain uses TRBV5-5 with TRBJ1-2; 8 nucleotides agree with TRBD1. The CDR3 is made up of 15 amino acids. J lost 2 bases, V lost 4 bases, and 7 bases had no gene match. Germline V gene lookup returns CDR1 SGHKS and CDR2 YYEKEE (reference sequence). CDR3 region: CASSLRTGQNYGYTF. The CDR3 DNA is TGTGCCAGCAGCCTTAGGACAGGGCAGAACTATGGCTACACCTTC.